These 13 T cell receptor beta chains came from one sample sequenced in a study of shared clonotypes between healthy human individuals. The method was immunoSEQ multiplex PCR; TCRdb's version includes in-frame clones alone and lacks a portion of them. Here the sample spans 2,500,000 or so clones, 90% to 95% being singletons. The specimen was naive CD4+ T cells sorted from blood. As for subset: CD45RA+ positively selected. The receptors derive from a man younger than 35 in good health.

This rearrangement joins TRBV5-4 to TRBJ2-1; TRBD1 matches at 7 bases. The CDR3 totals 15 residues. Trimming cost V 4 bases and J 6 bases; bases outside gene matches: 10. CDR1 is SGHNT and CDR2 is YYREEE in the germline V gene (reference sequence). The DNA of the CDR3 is TGTGCCAGCAGCGGGGTCAGGGGGTATGGCAATGAGCAGTTCTTC. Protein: CASSGVRGYGNEQFF.

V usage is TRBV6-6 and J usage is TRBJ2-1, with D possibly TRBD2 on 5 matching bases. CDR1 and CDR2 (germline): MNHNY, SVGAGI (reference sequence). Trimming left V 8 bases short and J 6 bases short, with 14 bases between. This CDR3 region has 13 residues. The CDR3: CASSSGNLNEQFF. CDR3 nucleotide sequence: TGTGCCAGCTCAAGCGGAAACCTCAATGAGCAGTTCTTC.

The CDR3: CASSQPLAGGFYEQYF. The CDR3 DNA follows: TGCGCCAGCAGCCAACCTCTAGCGGGAGGTTTCTACGAGCAGTACTTC. This chain connects TRBV4-1 to TRBJ2-7; 11 bases match TRBD2. With V trimmed by 2 bases and J by 3 bases, 6 bases remained unmatched. Germline CDR1 MGHRA, CDR2 YSYEKL. The CDR3 sequence is 16 residues long.

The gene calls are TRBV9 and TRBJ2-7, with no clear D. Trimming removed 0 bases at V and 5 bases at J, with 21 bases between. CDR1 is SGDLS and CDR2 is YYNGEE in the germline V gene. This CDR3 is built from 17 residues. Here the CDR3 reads CASSVGVGGSRSDEQYF. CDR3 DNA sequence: TGTGCCAGCAGCGTAGGGGTGGGTGGCTCTAGGTCGGACGAGCAGTACTTC.

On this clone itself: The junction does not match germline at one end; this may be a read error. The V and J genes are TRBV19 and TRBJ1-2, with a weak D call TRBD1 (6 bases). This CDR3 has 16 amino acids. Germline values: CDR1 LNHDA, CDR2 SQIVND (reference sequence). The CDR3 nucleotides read TGTGCCAATAGTACCGATCCGGGACACATTAACTATGGCTACACCTTC. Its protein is CANSTDPGHINYGYTF.

The CDR3 nucleotides read TGTGCCTGGAGTAAGGGTTCTAGCACAGATACGCAGTATTTT. It is translated as CAWSKGSSTDTQYF. V and J are TRBV30 and TRBJ2-3; no clear D gene. Looked up from germline, CDR1 is GTSNPN and CDR2 is SVGIG (reference sequence). The CDR3 is 14 residues long. V was trimmed by 2 bases and J by 0 bases, leaving 9 bases between them.

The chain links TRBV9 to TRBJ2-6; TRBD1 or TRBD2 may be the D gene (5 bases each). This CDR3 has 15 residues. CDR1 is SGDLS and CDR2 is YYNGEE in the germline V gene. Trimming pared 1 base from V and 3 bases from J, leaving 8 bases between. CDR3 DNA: TGTGCCAGCAGCGTAATGGGGGTTGGGGCCAACGTCCTGACTTTC. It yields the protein CASSVMGVGANVLTF.

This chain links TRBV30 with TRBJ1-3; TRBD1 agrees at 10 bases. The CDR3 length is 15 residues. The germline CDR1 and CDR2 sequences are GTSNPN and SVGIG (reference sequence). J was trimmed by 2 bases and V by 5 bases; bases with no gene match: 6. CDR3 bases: TGTGCCTGGTGCCGGGACAGGGGCCCTGGAAACACCATATATTTT. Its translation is CAWCRDRGPGNTIYF.

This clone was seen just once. The CDR3 is CASSVGPASDIQYF. The CDR3, as DNA: TGCGCCAGCAGCGTGGGGCCGGCGTCGGACATTCAGTACTTC. V gene TRBV5-1 combines with J gene TRBJ2-4; possibly TRBD1 for D (5 bases). Germline V CDR1 and CDR2: SGHRS, YFSETQ. V shed 4 bases and J shed 8 bases, with 16 bases lying between them. The CDR3 length is 14 residues.

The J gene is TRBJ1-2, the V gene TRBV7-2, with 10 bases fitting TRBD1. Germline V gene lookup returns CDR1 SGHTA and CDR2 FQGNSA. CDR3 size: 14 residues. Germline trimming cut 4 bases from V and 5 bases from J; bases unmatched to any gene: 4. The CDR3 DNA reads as TGTGCCAGCAGCTGGGGGACAGGGGTTTATGGCTACACCTTC. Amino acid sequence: CASSWGTGVYGYTF.

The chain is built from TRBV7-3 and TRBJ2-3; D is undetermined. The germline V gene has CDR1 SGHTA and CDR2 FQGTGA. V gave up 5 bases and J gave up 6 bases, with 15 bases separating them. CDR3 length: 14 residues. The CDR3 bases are TGTGCCAGCAGCCCAGCGCCGATAGTGGATACGCAGTATTTT. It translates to CASSPAPIVDTQYF. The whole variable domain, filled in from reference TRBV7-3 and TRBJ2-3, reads GAGVSQTPSNKVTEKGKYVELRCDPISGHTALYWYRQSLGQGPEFLIYFQGTGAADDSGLPNDRFFAVRPEGSVSTLKIQRTERGDSAVYLCASSPAPIVDTQYFGPGTRLTVL.

CDR3 DNA: TGCAGTGCTACCACCGACGAAGCTTTCTTT. Protein: CSATTDEAFF. The chain joins TRBV20-1 to TRBJ1-1, with D hard to call. V was pared by 4 bases and J by 8 bases, with 8 bases between. Germline values: CDR1 DFQATT, CDR2 SNEGSKA (reference sequence). There are 10 residues in the CDR3.

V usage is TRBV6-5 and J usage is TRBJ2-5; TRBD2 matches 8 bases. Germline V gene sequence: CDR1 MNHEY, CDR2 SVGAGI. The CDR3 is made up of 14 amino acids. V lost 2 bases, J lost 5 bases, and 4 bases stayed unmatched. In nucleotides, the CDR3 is TGTGCCAGCAGTTACCGGACTAGCAACGAGACCCAGTACTTC. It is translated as CASSYRTSNETQYF.